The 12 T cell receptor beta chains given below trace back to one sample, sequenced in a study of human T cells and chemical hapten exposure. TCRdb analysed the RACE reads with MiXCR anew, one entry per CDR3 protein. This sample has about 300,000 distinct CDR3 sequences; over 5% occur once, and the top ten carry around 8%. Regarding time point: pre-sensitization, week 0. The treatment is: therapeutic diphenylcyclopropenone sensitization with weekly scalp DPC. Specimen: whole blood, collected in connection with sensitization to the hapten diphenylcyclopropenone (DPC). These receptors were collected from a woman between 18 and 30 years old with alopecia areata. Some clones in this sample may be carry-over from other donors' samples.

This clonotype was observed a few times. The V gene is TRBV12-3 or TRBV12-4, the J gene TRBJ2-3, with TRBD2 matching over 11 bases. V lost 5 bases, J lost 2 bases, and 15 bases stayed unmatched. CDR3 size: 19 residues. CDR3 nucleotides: TGTGCCAGCAGTCTAGGGGCTAGCGGGGGGCGCACCCTCACAGATACGCAGTATTTT. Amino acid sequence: CASSLGASGGRTLTDTQYF.

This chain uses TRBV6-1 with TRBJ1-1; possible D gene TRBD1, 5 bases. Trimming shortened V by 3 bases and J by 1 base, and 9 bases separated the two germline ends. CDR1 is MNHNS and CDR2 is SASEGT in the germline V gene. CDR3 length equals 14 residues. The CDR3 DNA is TGTGCCAGCAGTGAGATTGGACAGAACACTGAAGCTTTCTTT. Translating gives CASSEIGQNTEAFF.

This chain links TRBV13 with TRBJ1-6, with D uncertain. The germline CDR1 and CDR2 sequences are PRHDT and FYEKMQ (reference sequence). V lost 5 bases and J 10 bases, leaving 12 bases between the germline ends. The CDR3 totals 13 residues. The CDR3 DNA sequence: TGTGCCAGCAGCCCGGAACCGAACTCACCCCTCCACTTT. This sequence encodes CASSPEPNSPLHF.

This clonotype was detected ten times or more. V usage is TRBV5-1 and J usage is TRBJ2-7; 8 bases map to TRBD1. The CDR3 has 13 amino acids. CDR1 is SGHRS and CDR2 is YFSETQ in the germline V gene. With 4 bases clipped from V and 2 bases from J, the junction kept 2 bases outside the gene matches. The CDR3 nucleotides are TGCGCCAGCAGCGACAGGGGACCCTACGAGCAGTACTTC. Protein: CASSDRGPYEQYF.

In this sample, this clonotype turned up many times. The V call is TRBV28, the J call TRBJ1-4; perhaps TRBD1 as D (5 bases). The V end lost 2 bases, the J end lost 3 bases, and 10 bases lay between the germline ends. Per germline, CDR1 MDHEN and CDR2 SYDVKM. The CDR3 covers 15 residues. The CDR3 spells CASSLTWGSNEKLFF. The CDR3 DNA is TGTGCCAGCAGTTTAACATGGGGGTCTAATGAAAAACTGTTTTTT.

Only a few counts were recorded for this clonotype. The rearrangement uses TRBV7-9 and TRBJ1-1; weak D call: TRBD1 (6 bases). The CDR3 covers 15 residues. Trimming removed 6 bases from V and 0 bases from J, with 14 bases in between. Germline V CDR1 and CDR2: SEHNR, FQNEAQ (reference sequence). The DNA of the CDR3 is TGTGCCAGCAGGCGACAAGGGGGTATGAACACTGAAGCTTTCTTT. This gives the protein CASRRQGGMNTEAFF.

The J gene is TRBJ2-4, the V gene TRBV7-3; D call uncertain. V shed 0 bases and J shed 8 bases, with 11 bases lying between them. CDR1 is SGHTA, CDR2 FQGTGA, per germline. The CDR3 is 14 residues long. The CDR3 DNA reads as TGTGCCAGCAGCTTAACCTCTCCTTACGACATTCAGTACTTC. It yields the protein CASSLTSPYDIQYF.

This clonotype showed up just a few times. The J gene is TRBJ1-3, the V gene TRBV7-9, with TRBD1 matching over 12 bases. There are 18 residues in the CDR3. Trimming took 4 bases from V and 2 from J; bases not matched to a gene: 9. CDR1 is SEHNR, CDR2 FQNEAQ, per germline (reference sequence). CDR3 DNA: TGTGCCAGCAGCTCCGTCCCGGGACAGGGGGCCACTGGAAACACCATATATTTT. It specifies CASSSVPGQGATGNTIYF.

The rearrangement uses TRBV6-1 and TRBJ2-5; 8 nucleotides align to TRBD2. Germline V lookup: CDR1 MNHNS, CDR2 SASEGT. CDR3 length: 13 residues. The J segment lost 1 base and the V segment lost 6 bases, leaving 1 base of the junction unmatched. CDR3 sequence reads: CASRLAVQETQYF. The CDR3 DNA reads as TGTGCCAGCAGACTAGCGGTCCAAGAGACCCAGTACTTC.

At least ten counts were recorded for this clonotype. The CDR3 protein is CASSQEVRGAFYNEQFF. The CDR3 nucleotides read TGCGCCAGCAGCCAAGAGGTTCGGGGGGCCTTCTACAATGAGCAGTTCTTC. The chain uses TRBV4-3 and TRBJ2-1; D possibly corresponds to TRBD2 (7 bases). The CDR3 has 17 amino acids. Germline CDR1 LGHNA, CDR2 YSLEER. V was pared by 0 bases and J by 3 bases, with 15 bases between.

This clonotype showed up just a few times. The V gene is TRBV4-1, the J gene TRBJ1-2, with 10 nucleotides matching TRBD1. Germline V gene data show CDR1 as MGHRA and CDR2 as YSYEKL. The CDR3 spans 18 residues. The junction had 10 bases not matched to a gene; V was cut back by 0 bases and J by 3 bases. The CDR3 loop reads CASSQDISTGGTDYGYTF. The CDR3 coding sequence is TGCGCCAGCAGCCAAGACATTTCGACAGGGGGCACTGACTATGGCTACACCTTC.

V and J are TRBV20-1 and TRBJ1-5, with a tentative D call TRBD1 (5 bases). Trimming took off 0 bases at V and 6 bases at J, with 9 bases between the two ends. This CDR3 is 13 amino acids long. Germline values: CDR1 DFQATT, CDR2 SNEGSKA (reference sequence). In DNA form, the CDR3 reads TGCAGTGCTAGAGATCGTCAGGGTCAGCCCCAGCATTTT. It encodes CSARDRQGQPQHF.